This T cell receptor beta chain was sequenced in a study of cytomegalovirus exposure and HLA in healthy donors. Background on the study: Membership in the Caucasian-associated ancestry cluster was found for about four fifths of 300 to 400 genotyped donors. General study points: Reportedly, HLA-A and HLA-B alleles of most subjects were accurately predicted from TCR beta.

PCR involved 60 Vbeta and 13 Jbeta primers. Produced via immunoSEQ multiplex PCR; TCRdb's table is partial and in-frame only. The table includes 100,000 or so clones, approximately 85% detected once. About this clone itself: Its antigen remains unidentified.

The V and J ends lost 8 bases and 0 bases respectively, with 17 bases between them. Germline V gene lookup returns CDR1 GTSNPN and CDR2 SVGIG (reference sequence). This CDR3 comprises 16 residues. The specimen was PBMCs. The chain uses TRBV30 and TRBJ2-6; D is perhaps TRBD1 (6 bases). This TCR was sampled from a man aged 25 to 45 in good health and CMV-seronegative. The CDR3 protein is CARTQQGLSGANVLTF. In DNA form, the CDR3 reads TGTGCCAGGACTCAACAGGGCCTCTCTGGGGCCAACGTCCTGACTTTC.